This T cell receptor beta chain was sequenced during a study of shared clonotypes between healthy human individuals. This table comes from immunoSEQ multiplex PCR, and its TCRdb copy is limited to in-frame clones, with some not included. Among about 1.5 million clones, 95% to 99% were seen once, and the ten largest hold roughly 0.45%. The donors were all Caucasian adults (living in Nashville, Tennessee). Study-wide results and caveats: The low donor count limited represented genetic and exposure-history diversity. About 5% of naive CD4 clonotypes were common to a handful of donors.

A note on this clone: Antigen specificity is unknown.

CDR1 and CDR2 from the germline V gene are SNHLY and FYNNEI. Germline trimming cut 5 bases from V and 2 bases from J; bases unmatched to any gene: 6. The CDR3 is made up of 17 amino acids. V usage is TRBV2 and J usage is TRBJ2-1; 13 positions match TRBD2. The specimen sequenced was naive CD4+ T cells sorted from blood. Subset: CD45RA+ positively selected. This receptor was identified in a man aged 25 to 45 in good health. The CDR3 DNA reads as TGTGCCAGCAGTCGACTAGCGGGAGGATCCGCCTACAATGAGCAGTTCTTC. It specifies CASSRLAGGSAYNEQFF.